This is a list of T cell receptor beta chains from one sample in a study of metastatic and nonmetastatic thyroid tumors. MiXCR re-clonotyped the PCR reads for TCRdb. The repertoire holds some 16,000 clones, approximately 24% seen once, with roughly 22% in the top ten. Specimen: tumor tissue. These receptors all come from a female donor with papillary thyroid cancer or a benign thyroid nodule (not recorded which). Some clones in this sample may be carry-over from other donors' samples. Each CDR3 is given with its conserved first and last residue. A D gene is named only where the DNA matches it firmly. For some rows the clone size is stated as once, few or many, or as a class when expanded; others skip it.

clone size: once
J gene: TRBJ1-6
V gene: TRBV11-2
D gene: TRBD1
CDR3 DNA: TGTGCCAGCAGCGACTTTGTTTCAGGGGGGTGGAGCTCACCCCTCCACTTT
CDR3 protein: CASSDFVSGGWSSPLHF

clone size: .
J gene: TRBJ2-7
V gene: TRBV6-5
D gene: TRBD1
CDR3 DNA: TGTGCCAGCAGTTACGAGGCAGGGGGCGCGTTTTACGAGCAGTACTTC
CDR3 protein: CASSYEAGGAFYEQYF

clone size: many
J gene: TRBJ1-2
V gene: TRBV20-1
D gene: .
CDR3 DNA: TGCAGTGCTAGAGGGCCAGGAAACTATGGCTACACCTTC
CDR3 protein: CSARGPGNYGYTF

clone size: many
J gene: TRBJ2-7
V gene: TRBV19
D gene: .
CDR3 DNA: TGTGCCAGTAGTATGGGAGTAGCGTCCTACGAGCAGTACTTC
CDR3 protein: CASSMGVASYEQYF

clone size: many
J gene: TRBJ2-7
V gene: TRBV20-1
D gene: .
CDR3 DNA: TGCAGTGCTAGTCTTGGGGATTACGAGCAGTACTTC
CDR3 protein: CSASLGDYEQYF

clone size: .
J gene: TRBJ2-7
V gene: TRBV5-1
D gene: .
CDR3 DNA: TGCGCCATCAGCTTGCGCCTTGGACCCGCCTACGAGCAGTACTTC
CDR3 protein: CAISLRLGPAYEQYF

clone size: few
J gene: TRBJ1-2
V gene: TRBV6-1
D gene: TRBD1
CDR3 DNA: TGTTCCAGCATCCTTAGGGACAGGGATGGCTACACCTTC
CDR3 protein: CSSILRDRDGYTF

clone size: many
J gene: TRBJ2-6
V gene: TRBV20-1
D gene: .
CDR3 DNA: TGCAGTGCTAGTAAATCAGGGTCCGGGGCCAACATCCTGACTTTC
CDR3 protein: CSASKSGSGANILTF

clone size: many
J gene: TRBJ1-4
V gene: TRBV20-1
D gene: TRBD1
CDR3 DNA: TGCAGTGCTCCGTGGACAGGGGTTGCAACTAATGAAAAACTGTTTTTT
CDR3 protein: CSAPWTGVATNEKLFF

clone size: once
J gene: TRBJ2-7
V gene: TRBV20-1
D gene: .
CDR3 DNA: TGCAGTGCTAACCCGCTAGGGTGTGTCAGCTACGAGCAGTACTTC
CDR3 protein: CSANPLGCVSYEQYF

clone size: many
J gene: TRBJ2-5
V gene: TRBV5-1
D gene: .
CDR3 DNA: TGCGCCAGCAGCTTGAGAGGAGGAGGGGGAAAAGAGACCCAGTACTTC
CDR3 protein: CASSLRGGGGKETQYF

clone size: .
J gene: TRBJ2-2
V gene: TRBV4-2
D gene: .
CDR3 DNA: TGTGCCAGCAGCCTCCGGGACGGCCGGGAGCTGTTTTTT
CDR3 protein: CASSLRDGRELFF

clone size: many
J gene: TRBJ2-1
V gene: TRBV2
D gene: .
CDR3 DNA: TGTGCCAGCAGCATAGCGGTAATCTACAATGAGCAGTTCTTC
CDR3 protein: CASSIAVIYNEQFF

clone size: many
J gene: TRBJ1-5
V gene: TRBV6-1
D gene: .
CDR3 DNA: TGTGCCAGCATTCACGACAGCGGCCATCAGCCCCAGCATTTT
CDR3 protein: CASIHDSGHQPQHF

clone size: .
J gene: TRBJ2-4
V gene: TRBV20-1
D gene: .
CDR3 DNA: TGCAGTACTCCAGATACAGGTCAGAACATTCAGTACTTC
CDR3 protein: CSTPDTGQNIQYF

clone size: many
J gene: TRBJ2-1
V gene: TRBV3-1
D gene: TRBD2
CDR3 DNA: TGTGCCAGCAGCGTCCCGGGACTAGCGGGAGTAAGTGGGCAGTTCTTC
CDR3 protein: CASSVPGLAGVSGQFF

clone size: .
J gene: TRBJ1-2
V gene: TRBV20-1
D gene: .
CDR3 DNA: TGCAGTGCTAGAGATCCCGCACTCTCGGGGGTTGGCTACACCTTC
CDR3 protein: CSARDPALSGVGYTF

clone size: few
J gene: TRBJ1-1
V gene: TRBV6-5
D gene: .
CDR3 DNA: TGTGCCATCGAGAGCACTGAAGCTTTCTTT
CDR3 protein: CAIESTEAFF

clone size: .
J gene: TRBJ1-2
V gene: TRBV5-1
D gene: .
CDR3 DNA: TGCGCCAGCAGCTTTGGGGGCTTGGATGGCTACACCTTC
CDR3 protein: CASSFGGLDGYTF

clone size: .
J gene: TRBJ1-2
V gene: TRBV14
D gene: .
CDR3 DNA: TGTGCCAGCAGCCAAGCGGTGGGCAGGGTTAACTATGGCTACACCTTC
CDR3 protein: CASSQAVGRVNYGYTF

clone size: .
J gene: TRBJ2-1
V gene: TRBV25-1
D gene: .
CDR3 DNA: TGTGTCAGCAGTGAGGTGACAGCCATTTGGTCCTACAATGAGCAGTTCTTC
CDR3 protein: CVSSEVTAIWSYNEQFF

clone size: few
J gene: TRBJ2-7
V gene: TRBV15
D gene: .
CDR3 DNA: TGTGCCACCAGCACGCCCCTCGAGGAGGTTGGCTCCTACGAGCAGTACTTC
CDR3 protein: CATSTPLEEVGSYEQYF

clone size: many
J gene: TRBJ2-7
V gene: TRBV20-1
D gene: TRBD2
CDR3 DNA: TGCAGTGCTAGGGGGGGGAGGAGCTCCTACGAGCAGTACTTC
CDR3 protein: CSARGGRSSYEQYF

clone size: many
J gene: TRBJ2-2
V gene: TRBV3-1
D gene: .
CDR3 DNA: TGTGCCAGCAGCCAAGATGTCTCTACAGGGGAGCTGTTTTTT
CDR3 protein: CASSQDVSTGELFF

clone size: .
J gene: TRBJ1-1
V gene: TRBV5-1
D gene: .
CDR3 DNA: TGCGCCAGCAGCTCGGTACAGGGAATGAACACTGAAGCTTTCTTT
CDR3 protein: CASSSVQGMNTEAFF

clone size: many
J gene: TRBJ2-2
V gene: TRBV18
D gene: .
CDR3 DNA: TGTGCCAGCTCACCCCGTACAGGGACCGAGGAGCTGTTTTTT
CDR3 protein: CASSPRTGTEELFF

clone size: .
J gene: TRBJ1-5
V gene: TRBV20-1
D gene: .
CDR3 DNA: TGCAGTGCTAGATCATCGGGGACTCAGCCCCAGCATTTT
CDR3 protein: CSARSSGTQPQHF